The clone carrying this T cell receptor (beta chain) showed up just a few times. Its cognate antigen is unknown. Assay used: immunoSEQ multiplex PCR; TCRdb lists only in-frame clones, some missing. The table shows some 130,000 clones, with around four fifths occurring only once. This entry belongs to a study of cytotoxic CD8 clonotypes in ibrutinib-treated CLL. Across the whole study: Productive templates averaged roughly 270,000 per sample, and productive rearrangements 90,000 to 100,000.

The study, taken as a whole, reports: Relative to age-matched healthy donors, clonality at baseline was higher, and it tracked circulating CD8+ T-cell counts. Having risen at ibrutinib response, clonality had fallen back toward baseline by progression. Sample timing was unmatched between remission and later-progressing patients; lymph nodes unstudied.

The sequence came from a human donor with chronic lymphocytic leukemia. The sequences come from PBMCs, collected after 24 months of ibrutinib treatment.

The CDR3 spells CASSLDRRTRAFF. Written as DNA, the CDR3 is TGTGCCAGCAGCCTGGACAGGCGGACTCGCGCTTTCTTT. The genes are TRBV7-7 and TRBJ1-1; TRBD1 agrees at 7 bases. Trimming took 5 bases from V and 11 from J; bases not matched to a gene: 11. Germline loops: CDR1 SSHAT, CDR2 FNYEAQ (reference sequence). CDR3 size: 13 residues.